These 21 T cell receptor beta chains were sequenced from one sample in a study of Ad26.COV2.S vaccination and SARS-CoV-2 variants. The method was immunoSEQ multiplex PCR; TCRdb's version includes in-frame clones alone and lacks a portion of them. In the table there are about 350,000 clones, 88% of which are singletons. Noted treatment: some 20 received Ad26.COV2.S at low or high dose, single or two shots; 5 received placebo; per-sample allocation not given. Collection of the samples took place on day 63 after the first injection of vaccine or placebo. This sample comprised peripheral blood, obtained in a trial of Ad26.COV2.S vaccine versus placebo. The receptors originated from a person aged 18 to 65 who received the Ad26.COV2.S COVID-19 vaccine or a placebo.

This chain uses TRBV27 with TRBJ2-7; 14 bases match TRBD2. Germline V CDR1 and CDR2: MNHEY, SMNVEV (reference sequence). The CDR3 contains 18 residues. The junction had 13 bases not matched to a gene; V was cut back by 6 bases and J by 3 bases. CDR3 nucleotides: TGTGCCAGCAGAGCGTTGACTAGCGGGAGGGCCATGATCTACGAGCAGTACTTC. Its translation: CASRALTSGRAMIYEQYF.

This rearrangement joins TRBV7-9 to TRBJ2-7; D is ambiguous. Germline V lookup: CDR1 SEHNR, CDR2 FQNEAQ (reference sequence). The length of the CDR3 is 14 residues. Trimming took off 5 bases at V and 0 bases at J, with 11 bases between the two ends. In nucleotides, the CDR3 is TGTGCCAGCAGCGCGCAGAAGATCTCCTACGAGCAGTACTTC. This encodes CASSAQKISYEQYF. Supplemented by reference TRBV7-9 and TRBJ2-7, the full variable domain reads DTGVSQNPRHKITKRGQNVTFRCDPISEHNRLYWYRQTLGQGPEFLTYFQNEAQLEKSRLLSDRFSAERPKGSFSTLEIQRTEQGDSAMYLCASSAQKISYEQYFGPGTRLTVT.

This clone was observed once. The junction departs from germline at one end; a sequencing error may be responsible. The V gene is TRBV5-1, the J gene TRBJ2-5; 11 bases are shared with TRBD2. The CDR3 loop spans 15 amino acids. Germline CDR1 reads SGHRS; CDR2 reads YFSETQ. The CDR3 nucleotides are TGCGCCAGCAGCTTGGCTAATAGCGGGGGGGCCGGTTTGGACTTC. Translated, it gives CASSLANSGGAGLDF.

The gene calls are TRBV2 and TRBJ2-2, with unresolved D. With 2 bases removed from V and 4 bases from J, the gap between germline ends came to 17 bases. This CDR3 comprises 17 residues. CDR1 is SNHLY, CDR2 FYNNEI, per germline. CDR3 bases: TGTGCCAGCAGTGAATTGGGATCTCGGGTGGGCACCGGGGAGCTGTTTTTT. This gives the protein CASSELGSRVGTGELFF.

Note on this clone: Other nucleotide sequences in the sample specify the same CDR3. This chain links TRBV30 with TRBJ1-5, with unresolved D. V was cut by 0 bases and J by 2 bases, with 8 bases left in between. This CDR3 has 14 residues. Germline CDR1 is GTSNPN and CDR2 is SVGIG (reference sequence). CDR3: CAWSVGSGNQPQHF. CDR3 coding DNA: TGTGCCTGGAGTGTTGGGTCAGGCAATCAGCCCCAGCATTTT.

The chain links TRBV6-1 to TRBJ2-7; D not resolved. CDR3 length: 15 residues. Trimming pared 0 bases from V and 1 base from J, leaving 10 bases between. The germline gives CDR1 MNHNS, CDR2 SASEGT. The CDR3 region has the DNA TGTGCCAGCAGTGAAGCGCCGGTGTCATCCTACGAGCAGTACTTC. As protein: CASSEAPVSSYEQYF.

The chain recombines TRBV6-5 with TRBJ2-5; 7 bases line up with TRBD2. Germline V lookup: CDR1 MNHEY, CDR2 SVGAGI. V was clipped by 5 bases and J by 0 bases; unmatched bases: 3. The CDR3 is 14 amino acids. CDR3 nucleotides: TGTGCCAGCAGTCCCACTAGCGACCAAGAGACCCAGTACTTC. Encoded protein: CASSPTSDQETQYF.

The V call is TRBV7-9, the J call TRBJ2-2; the match to TRBD2 covers 7 bases. The CDR3 extends over 14 amino acids. The germline gives CDR1 SEHNR, CDR2 FQNEAQ (reference sequence). With 5 bases clipped from V and 5 bases from J, the junction kept 5 bases outside the gene matches. The CDR3, as DNA: TGTGCCAGCAGCCGGACTAGTTCGACCGGGGAGCTGTTTTTT. It translates to CASSRTSSTGELFF.

This clone was seen only once. The V and J genes are TRBV30 and TRBJ1-6, with 9 positions matching TRBD1. This CDR3 has 14 amino acids. The germline V gene has CDR1 GTSNPN and CDR2 SVGIG (reference sequence). Trimming took 4 bases from V and 6 from J; bases not matched to a gene: 4. Here the CDR3 DNA reads TGTGCCTGGACTTACAGGGGGCGTAATTCACCCCTCCACTTT. This gives the protein CAWTYRGRNSPLHF.

This chain uses TRBV9 with TRBJ2-7; TRBD2 matches at 10 bases. The V gene end was trimmed by 4 bases and the J gene end by 2 bases; junction bases not matched to a gene: 9. CDR1 and CDR2 from the germline V gene are SGDLS and YYNGEE. The CDR3 sequence is 16 residues long. Here the CDR3 reads CASSPRSGRTTYEQYF. CDR3 in DNA: TGTGCCAGCAGCCCACGTAGCGGGAGGACTACCTACGAGCAGTACTTC.

The chain couples TRBV27 to TRBJ2-7; D uncertain. V was shortened by 6 bases and J by 0 bases, with 24 bases between the two germline ends. The CDR3 totals 18 residues. CDR1 is MNHEY, CDR2 SMNVEV, per germline (reference sequence). In nucleotides, the CDR3 is TGTGCCAGCAGGACACCCCTCGACCTAACGGTAAACTCCTACGAGCAGTACTTC. Translating it yields CASRTPLDLTVNSYEQYF.

The chain employs TRBV3-1 (or the pseudogene TRBV3-2) and TRBJ2-1, with a weak D call TRBD1 (6 bases). The CDR3 covers 14 residues. The V end lost 4 bases, the J end lost 7 bases, and 14 bases lay between the germline ends. Germline V lookup: CDR1 LGHDT, CDR2 YNNKEL (reference sequence). DNA for the CDR3: TGTGCCAGCAGCCCGGGACATGTGCGAAATGAGCAGTTCTTC. This sequence encodes CASSPGHVRNEQFF.

The gene calls are TRBV19 and TRBJ2-7; D is possibly TRBD2 (5 bases). The CDR3 extends over 14 amino acids. The V end was cut by 3 bases, the J end by 3 bases, with 12 bases between. Germline loops: CDR1 LNHDA, CDR2 SQIVND (reference sequence). CDR3 residues: CASSISGLNYEQYF. The CDR3 nucleotides are TGTGCCAGTAGTATTTCGGGGTTGAACTACGAGCAGTACTTC.

The J gene is TRBJ1-5, the V gene TRBV30; 9 bases fit TRBD1. CDR1 GTSNPN and CDR2 SVGIG come from the germline V gene (reference sequence). The CDR3 totals 16 residues. Trimming at V came to 3 bases and at J to 6 bases, leaving 12 bases not matched to a gene. The CDR3 nucleotides read TGTGCCTGGAGCTCCTTCGGACAGGGGTTTTTTCAGCCCCAGCATTTT. Protein: CAWSSFGQGFFQPQHF.

CDR3 nucleotides: TGTGCCAGCAGCTTAGAGGTGGGGAACACTGAAGCTTTCTTT. This encodes CASSLEVGNTEAFF. The chain employs TRBV7-9 and TRBJ1-1; D ambiguous. The V gene lost 1 base and the J gene lost 1 base, with 7 bases spanning the gap. The CDR3 sequence is 14 residues long. Looked up from germline, CDR1 is SEHNR and CDR2 is FQNEAQ (reference sequence).

The chain carries TRBV3-1 (or the pseudogene TRBV3-2) and TRBJ1-5; D unresolved. This CDR3 comprises 13 residues. Looked up from germline, CDR1 is LGHDT and CDR2 is YNNKEL (reference sequence). The ends were cut back, 4 bases at V and 7 bases at J, with 11 bases in the middle. The CDR3 is CASSRWSGQPQHF. DNA of the CDR3: TGTGCCAGCAGCCGATGGTCCGGGCAGCCCCAGCATTTT.

The genes are TRBV2 and TRBJ2-6; a possible D gene is TRBD1 (5 bases). The ends were cut back, 7 bases at V and 0 bases at J, with 10 bases in the middle. The CDR3 length is 15 residues. Germline lookup yields CDR1 SNHLY and CDR2 FYNNEI. The CDR3 DNA reads TGTGCCAGCATTTGGGGCACCTCTGGGGCCAACGTCCTGACTTTC. As protein: CASIWGTSGANVLTF. Based on the CDR3 plus reference TRBV2 and TRBJ2-6, the full variable domain is EPEVTQTPSHQVTQMGQEVILRCVPISNHLYFYWYRQILGQKVEFLVSFYNNEISEKSEIFDDQFSVERPDGSNFTLKIRSTKLEDSAMYFCASIWGTSGANVLTFGAGSRLTVL.

The count of this clone is one. Here the CDR3 reads CASSTSLIAGVPYEQYF. Here the CDR3 DNA reads TGTGCCAGCAGCACCTCCCTGATAGCGGGAGTACCCTACGAGCAGTACTTC. This chain links TRBV7-9 with TRBJ2-7; 9 bases line up with TRBD2. With 5 bases clipped from V and 2 bases from J, the junction kept 13 bases outside the gene matches. There are 17 residues in the CDR3. Germline V gene lookup returns CDR1 SEHNR and CDR2 FQNEAQ (reference sequence).

V gene TRBV13 combines with J gene TRBJ2-7, with D hard to call. Germline V gene lookup returns CDR1 PRHDT and CDR2 FYEKMQ (reference sequence). V was clipped by 2 bases and J by 4 bases, with 6 bases between them. The CDR3 has 12 amino acids. Here the CDR3 reads CASSLWQYEQYF. CDR3 DNA sequence: TGTGCCAGCAGCTTATGGCAGTACGAGCAGTACTTC.

This sequence joins TRBV9 and TRBJ1-4; no reliable D call. Trimming took off 4 bases at V and 2 bases at J, with 9 bases between the two ends. Germline lookup yields CDR1 SGDLS and CDR2 YYNGEE. The CDR3 is 14 residues long. Written as DNA, the CDR3 is TGTGCCAGCAGCCCGCGGACCACTAATGAAAAACTGTTTTTT. The encoded protein is CASSPRTTNEKLFF.

The chain has TRBV30 and TRBJ1-5; 9 bases agree with TRBD1. The germline V gene has CDR1 GTSNPN and CDR2 SVGIG (reference sequence). The trim removed 2 bases at V and 4 bases at J, leaving 3 bases unmatched. This CDR3 contains 14 residues. CDR3 sequence reads: CAWSWGTGNQPQHF. The DNA of the CDR3 is TGTGCCTGGAGTTGGGGGACAGGGAATCAGCCCCAGCATTTT.